A selection of T cell receptor beta chains follows, all from one sample in a study of blood T cells in healthy people across ages. One entry per CDR3 protein results from TCRdb running MiXCR on the 5' RACE reads. The data show 600,000 to 850,000 distinct CDR3 sequences, 20% to 25% seen once. This sample also appeared in a second study, on T cells of mothers and their children.

Sequencing input: blood. All receptors derive from a boy between 10 and 17 years old in good health. Both conserved end residues are part of each CDR3. Fields, in order: V gene, J gene, clone size, D gene, CDR3 protein, CDR3 DNA. D genes are given only for firm matches. The size field is filled for only some rows; it gives once, few, many or a size class.

v_gene: TRBV7-8; j_gene: TRBJ2-7; abundance: few; d_gene: TRBD1; CDR3aa: CASSALQDRGFHEQYF; CDR3nt: TGTGCCAGCAGCGCCCTCCAGGACAGGGGTTTCCACGAGCAGTACTTC
v_gene: TRBV7-9; j_gene: TRBJ2-5; abundance: few; d_gene: TRBD1; CDR3aa: CASSLGQVGQETQYF; CDR3nt: TGTGCCAGCAGCCTTGGACAGGTCGGGCAAGAGACCCAGTACTTC
v_gene: TRBV11-3; j_gene: TRBJ2-2; abundance: few; d_gene: .; CDR3aa: CASSLFVTSNTGELFF; CDR3nt: TGTGCCAGCAGCTTATTTGTAACCTCTAACACCGGGGAGCTGTTTTTT
v_gene: TRBV2; j_gene: TRBJ2-2; abundance: few; d_gene: .; CDR3aa: CASATQGETGELFF; CDR3nt: TGTGCCAGCGCGACACAGGGTGAAACCGGGGAGCTGTTTTTT
v_gene: TRBV20-1; j_gene: TRBJ2-5; abundance: .; d_gene: TRBD1; CDR3aa: CSARDDRGPGETQYF; CDR3nt: TGCAGTGCTAGAGACGACAGGGGGCCTGGAGAGACCCAGTACTTC
v_gene: TRBV7-3; j_gene: TRBJ2-3; abundance: .; d_gene: .; CDR3aa: CASSSSGENTDTQYF; CDR3nt: TGTGCCAGCAGCTCATCGGGGGAGAACACAGATACGCAGTATTTT
v_gene: TRBV15; j_gene: TRBJ2-5; abundance: .; d_gene: TRBD2; CDR3aa: CATSRDWSGGQETQYF; CDR3nt: TGTGCCACCAGCAGAGATTGGAGCGGGGGACAAGAGACCCAGTACTTC
v_gene: TRBV29-1; j_gene: TRBJ2-3; abundance: .; d_gene: .; CDR3aa: CSVEDGGTGDKTDTQYF; CDR3nt: TGCAGCGTTGAAGATGGGGGGACGGGAGACAAGACAGATACGCAGTATTTT
v_gene: TRBV28; j_gene: TRBJ1-4; abundance: .; d_gene: .; CDR3aa: CATETDTNEKLFF; CDR3nt: TGTGCCACCGAGACGGATACTAATGAAAAACTGTTTTTT
v_gene: TRBV13; j_gene: TRBJ2-5; abundance: few; d_gene: TRBD1; CDR3aa: CASSLGQGGETQHF; CDR3nt: TGTGCCAGCAGCCTAGGACAGGGTGGAGAGACCCAGCACTTC
v_gene: TRBV6-6; j_gene: TRBJ1-1; abundance: .; d_gene: TRBD1; CDR3aa: CASRTGTGAEAFF; CDR3nt: TGCGCCAGCAGAACCGGGACAGGGGCTGAAGCTTTCTTT
v_gene: TRBV7-9; j_gene: TRBJ2-1; abundance: few; d_gene: TRBD2; CDR3aa: CASSFLKRENEQFF; CDR3nt: TGTGCCAGCAGCTTCCTAAAGCGGGAGAATGAGCAGTTCTTC
v_gene: TRBV5-1; j_gene: TRBJ2-1; abundance: few; d_gene: .; CDR3aa: CASSPGERGDEQFF; CDR3nt: TGCGCCAGCAGCCCGGGGGAGAGGGGCGATGAGCAGTTCTTC
v_gene: TRBV15; j_gene: TRBJ2-2; abundance: .; d_gene: .; CDR3aa: CATKSRLTGGVKINTGELFF; CDR3nt: TGTGCCACCAAGTCCCGACTGACGGGGGGCGTTAAGATCAACACCGGGGAGCTGTTTTTT
v_gene: TRBV20-1; j_gene: TRBJ2-5; abundance: .; d_gene: .; CDR3aa: CSARERQYQETQYF; CDR3nt: TGCAGTGCTAGAGAGAGACAGTACCAAGAGACCCAGTACTTC
v_gene: TRBV5-1; j_gene: TRBJ2-5; abundance: .; d_gene: .; CDR3aa: CASSLISARRETQYF; CDR3nt: TGCGCCAGCAGCTTGATCTCAGCGCGGAGAGAGACCCAGTACTTC
v_gene: TRBV7-2; j_gene: TRBJ2-7; abundance: .; d_gene: .; CDR3aa: CASSLGSGTSYEQYF; CDR3nt: TGTGCCAGCAGCTTAGGGAGCGGGACATCCTACGAGCAGTACTTC
v_gene: TRBV12-3/TRBV12-4; j_gene: TRBJ2-4; abundance: .; d_gene: .; CDR3aa: CASSSSEVFPKNIQYF; CDR3nt: TGTGCCAGCAGCAGTTCGGAGGTATTCCCCAAAAACATTCAGTACTTC
v_gene: TRBV27; j_gene: TRBJ2-1; abundance: few; d_gene: TRBD2; CDR3aa: CASSFTGTSGTGFYNEQFF; CDR3nt: TGTGCCAGCAGTTTCACCGGGACTAGCGGGACCGGCTTCTACAATGAGCAGTTCTTC
v_gene: TRBV24-1; j_gene: TRBJ1-5; abundance: few; d_gene: .; CDR3aa: CATSDTGAYGQPQHF; CDR3nt: TGTGCCACCAGCGATACCGGGGCCTACGGACAGCCCCAGCATTTT
v_gene: TRBV28; j_gene: TRBJ1-6; abundance: .; d_gene: TRBD1; CDR3aa: CASTDRTGFSPLHF; CDR3nt: TGTGCCAGCACCGACAGGACAGGGTTTTCACCCCTCCACTTT
v_gene: TRBV7-9; j_gene: TRBJ1-2; abundance: .; d_gene: .; CDR3aa: CASSMDGGYGYTF; CDR3nt: TGTGCCAGCAGCATGGACGGTGGCTATGGCTACACCTTC
v_gene: TRBV5-5; j_gene: TRBJ2-7; abundance: few; d_gene: .; CDR3aa: CASSLQVATYEQYF; CDR3nt: TGTGCCAGCAGCTTGCAGGTGGCCACCTACGAGCAGTACTTC
v_gene: TRBV10-3; j_gene: TRBJ2-5; abundance: .; d_gene: .; CDR3aa: CAIREQETQYF; CDR3nt: TGTGCCATCAGGGAGCAAGAGACCCAGTACTTC
v_gene: TRBV4-3; j_gene: TRBJ2-4; abundance: .; d_gene: TRBD2; CDR3aa: CASSQGVGGSGIQYF; CDR3nt: TGCGCCAGCAGCCAAGGAGTGGGGGGGTCTGGGATTCAGTACTTC
v_gene: TRBV7-3; j_gene: TRBJ2-5; abundance: few; d_gene: TRBD2; CDR3aa: CASSLNSGGAPETQYF; CDR3nt: TGTGCCAGCAGCTTAAATAGCGGGGGGGCCCCAGAGACCCAGTACTTC
v_gene: TRBV4-2; j_gene: TRBJ1-1; abundance: few; d_gene: .; CDR3aa: CASSQEAGLDAEAFF; CDR3nt: TGTGCCAGCAGCCAAGAGGCAGGGCTCGACGCTGAAGCTTTCTTT
v_gene: TRBV4-2; j_gene: TRBJ2-7; abundance: many; d_gene: .; CDR3aa: CASSQDNGGAYEQYF; CDR3nt: TGTGCCAGCAGCCAAGATAACGGCGGGGCCTACGAGCAGTACTTC
v_gene: TRBV29-1; j_gene: TRBJ1-1; abundance: .; d_gene: .; CDR3aa: CSVVLLLGNTEAFF; CDR3nt: TGCAGCGTCGTACTATTATTAGGGAACACTGAAGCTTTCTTT
v_gene: TRBV5-1; j_gene: TRBJ2-3; abundance: few; d_gene: .; CDR3aa: CASSFDWDTQYF; CDR3nt: TGCGCCAGCAGCTTCGACTGGGATACGCAGTATTTT
v_gene: TRBV5-5; j_gene: TRBJ2-7; abundance: .; d_gene: .; CDR3aa: CASSSNSWTSSYEQYF; CDR3nt: TGTGCCAGCAGCTCAAACTCCTGGACAAGCTCCTACGAGCAGTACTTC
v_gene: TRBV27; j_gene: TRBJ2-3; abundance: .; d_gene: TRBD1; CDR3aa: CASSFHRGTGSTDTQYF; CDR3nt: TGTGCCAGCAGTTTCCACAGAGGGACAGGGAGTACAGATACGCAGTATTTT
v_gene: TRBV6-6; j_gene: TRBJ1-1; abundance: .; d_gene: .; CDR3aa: CASIKGQSNTEAFF; CDR3nt: TGTGCCTCCATTAAGGGGCAGTCGAACACTGAAGCTTTCTTT
v_gene: TRBV29-1; j_gene: TRBJ2-7; abundance: .; d_gene: TRBD1; CDR3aa: CSVEDGQGGSYEQYF; CDR3nt: TGCAGCGTTGAAGATGGACAGGGGGGCTCCTACGAGCAGTACTTC
v_gene: TRBV7-3; j_gene: TRBJ2-6; abundance: .; d_gene: .; CDR3aa: CASSLLGQSPFSGANVLTF; CDR3nt: TGTGCCAGCAGCTTACTGGGCCAGAGCCCTTTCTCTGGGGCCAACGTCCTGACTTTC
v_gene: TRBV20-1; j_gene: TRBJ2-4; abundance: few; d_gene: TRBD1; CDR3aa: CSARGDRENIQYF; CDR3nt: TGCAGTGCTAGAGGAGACAGGGAAAACATTCAGTACTTC
v_gene: TRBV7-2; j_gene: TRBJ2-5; abundance: many; d_gene: .; CDR3aa: CASSLVLGMGETQYF; CDR3nt: TGTGCCAGCAGCTTAGTTCTGGGGATGGGGGAGACCCAGTACTTC
v_gene: TRBV9; j_gene: TRBJ2-5; abundance: once; d_gene: .; CDR3aa: CASSVAIGSAGTQYF; CDR3nt: TGTGCCAGCAGCGTAGCAATCGGTTCAGCTGGAACCCAGTACTTC
v_gene: TRBV7-2; j_gene: TRBJ1-1; abundance: few; d_gene: .; CDR3aa: CASSKDGGMNTEAFF; CDR3nt: TGTGCCAGCAGCAAGGACGGGGGAATGAACACTGAAGCTTTCTTT
v_gene: TRBV7-9; j_gene: TRBJ2-1; abundance: few; d_gene: .; CDR3aa: CASSLDHRAGIYNEQFF; CDR3nt: TGTGCCAGCAGCTTAGACCATCGGGCGGGGATCTACAATGAGCAGTTCTTC